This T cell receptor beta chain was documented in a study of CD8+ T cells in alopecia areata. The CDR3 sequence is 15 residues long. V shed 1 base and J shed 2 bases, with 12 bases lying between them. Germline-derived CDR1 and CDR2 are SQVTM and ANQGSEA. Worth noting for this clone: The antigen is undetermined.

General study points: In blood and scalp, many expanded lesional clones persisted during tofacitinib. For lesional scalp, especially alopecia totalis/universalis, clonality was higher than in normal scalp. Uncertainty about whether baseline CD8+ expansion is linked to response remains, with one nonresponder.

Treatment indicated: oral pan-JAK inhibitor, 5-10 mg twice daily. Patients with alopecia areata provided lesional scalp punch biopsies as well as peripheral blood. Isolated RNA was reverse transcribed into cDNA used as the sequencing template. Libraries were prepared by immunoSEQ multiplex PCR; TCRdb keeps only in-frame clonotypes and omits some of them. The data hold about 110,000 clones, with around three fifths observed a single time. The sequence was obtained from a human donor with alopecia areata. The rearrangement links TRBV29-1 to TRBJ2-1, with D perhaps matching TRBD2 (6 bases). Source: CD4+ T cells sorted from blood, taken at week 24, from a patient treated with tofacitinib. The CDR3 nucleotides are TGCAGCGTTGAAGGCTTGCGGGGAACCTACAATGAGCAGTTCTTC. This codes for CSVEGLRGTYNEQFF.